The TCR beta chain under discussion was sequenced for a study of T cell repertoires in cytomegalovirus infection. Study summary: TCR beta signatures that were public indicated CMV infection and matching HLA type.

TCRdb re-derived calls from the reads in MiXCR, one entry per CDR3 protein. The sample lists approximately 250,000 distinct CDR3 sequences; 6.5% were seen once. Per germline, CDR1 SNHLY and CDR2 FYNNEI. The CDR3 runs to 11 residues. With 11 bases removed from V and 5 bases from J, the gap between germline ends came to 12 bases. Specimen: PBMCs. The source of this sequence is a human donor in good health (CMV status not recorded). Some clones in this sample may be carry-over from other donors' samples. The rearrangement uses TRBV2 and TRBJ2-5; D is ambiguous. The CDR3 DNA is TGTGCCGGTCGTGGGTCTGAGACCCAGTACTTC. It translates to CAGRGSETQYF.